The 18 T cell receptor beta chains presented below share a single source sample, sequenced in a study of blood T cells in healthy people across ages. It was with a sample-barcoded 5' primer and a J-beta primer mix that a second PCR of roughly 7 to 11 cycles was run. TCRdb itself ran the 5' RACE reads through MiXCR, one entry per CDR3 protein. The sample includes about 800,000 distinct CDR3 sequences, 20% to 25% of them seen just once. The sample was also linked to a second study, of T cells of mothers and their children.

What was sequenced was blood. The source of these receptors is a boy between 10 and 17 years old in good health.

This clonotype was seen a handful of times. The chain combines TRBV6-6 with TRBJ1-4; 7 bases map to TRBD1. This CDR3 has 14 amino acids. The V segment lost 6 bases and the J segment 4 bases; nucleotides outside the gene matches: 5. Germline V CDR1 and CDR2: MNHNY, SVGAGI (reference sequence). The CDR3 nucleotides are TGTGCCAGCAGGGAACAGGGGAATAATGAAAAACTGTTTTTT. Protein product: CASREQGNNEKLFF.

This clonotype was observed at least ten times. V usage is TRBV2 and J usage is TRBJ2-7; 9 nucleotides line up with TRBD1. The CDR3 loop spans 13 amino acids. With 10 bases clipped from V and 2 bases from J, the junction kept 6 bases outside the gene matches. Germline loops: CDR1 SNHLY, CDR2 FYNNEI. CDR3 loop: CANARDRAYEQYF. The DNA of the CDR3 is TGTGCCAACGCCCGGGACAGGGCCTACGAGCAGTACTTC.

The J gene is TRBJ1-1, the V gene TRBV10-3; D remains ambiguous. The CDR3 runs to 15 residues. Germline V lookup: CDR1 ENHRY, CDR2 SYGVKD. The V end was cut by 4 bases, the J end by 6 bases, with 18 bases between. CDR3 loop: CAISAKPPILAEAFF. CDR3 nucleotide sequence: TGTGCCATCAGTGCTAAGCCTCCAATATTGGCTGAAGCTTTCTTT.

This clonotype has only a few counts. The chain employs TRBV2 and TRBJ1-3; the match to TRBD1 covers 7 bases. This CDR3 region has 15 residues. Per the germline V gene, CDR1 is SNHLY and CDR2 is FYNNEI. V was pared by 7 bases and J by 4 bases, with 10 bases of the junction left unmatched. As DNA, the CDR3 is TGTGCCAGCACCCCTCTGGGACAGAGGGGAAACACCATATATTTT. Its translation: CASTPLGQRGNTIYF.

The chain links TRBV7-8 to TRBJ1-2; D not resolved. The V end lost 1 base, the J end lost 0 bases, and 15 bases lay between the germline ends. The length of the CDR3 is 17 residues. Germline CDR1 is SGHVS and CDR2 is FQNEAQ. The chain's CDR3 is CASSLGPVTVANYGYTF. CDR3 in DNA: TGTGCCAGCAGCTTAGGGCCAGTTACAGTAGCTAACTATGGCTACACCTTC.

In the case of this clonotype: The junction and the germline gene differ at one end; a read error may be behind it. The rearrangement joins TRBV29-1 to TRBJ1-2; D is ambiguous. This CDR3 is built from 15 residues. Germline loops: CDR1 SQVTM, CDR2 ANQGSEA. The CDR3 here is CSVPAGVSLGYGYAF. For the CDR3, the DNA is TGCAGCGTTCCCGCCGGCGTCAGCCTGGGTTATGGCTACGCCTTC. Full variable domain (remainder filled in from reference TRBV29-1 and TRBJ1-2): SAVISQKPSRDICQRGTSLTIQCQVDSQVTMMFWYRQQPGQSLTLIATANQGSEATYESGFVIDKFPISRPNLTFSTLTVSNMSPEDSSIYLCSVPAGVSLGYGYAFGSGTRLTVV.

The J gene is TRBJ2-7, the V gene TRBV27, with 7 bases fitting TRBD2. This CDR3 spans 14 amino acids. Trimming took 6 bases from V and 3 from J; bases not matched to a gene: 8. The germline gives CDR1 MNHEY, CDR2 SMNVEV (reference sequence). DNA for the CDR3: TGTGCCAGCAGGCTAGAGACTAGCCACTACGAGCAGTACTTC. Protein: CASRLETSHYEQYF.

The rearrangement uses TRBV6-1 and TRBJ2-1; 7 positions agree with TRBD2. Germline lookup yields CDR1 MNHNS and CDR2 SASEGT. V dropped 3 bases and J dropped 4; count of bases not matched to a gene: 6. The CDR3 is made up of 15 amino acids. The CDR3 nucleotides read TGTGCCAGCAGTGACGGGGGGAGGGATTACAATGAGCAGTTCTTC. Translating gives CASSDGGRDYNEQFF.

Details on this clonotype: The missing conserved phenylalanine or tryptophan at the end of this CDR3 makes a read error likely. The chain joins TRBV29-1 to TRBJ2-6, with D maybe TRBD2 (6 bases). Trimming pared 7 bases from V and 0 bases from J, leaving 19 bases between. Germline CDR1 and CDR2: SQVTM and ANQGSEA. CDR3 size: 17 residues. For the CDR3, the DNA is TGCAGCGCTGGACTTCTGGGAGGCTCCTCTGGGGCCAACGTCCTGACTTAC. Encoded protein: CSAGLLGGSSGANVLTY.

The V call is TRBV29-1, the J call TRBJ1-2; D may be TRBD1 (6 bases). Germline V gene sequence: CDR1 SQVTM, CDR2 ANQGSEA. This CDR3 has 14 amino acids. Trimming cost V 4 bases and J 3 bases, with 15 bases left between them. DNA for the CDR3: TGCAGCGTTGGATGGGGGGCAAGTGACTATGGCTACACCTTC. Its translation is CSVGWGASDYGYTF.

In this sample, this clonotype turned up a few times. The chain couples TRBV30 to TRBJ1-6; 9 bases line up with TRBD1. CDR1 is GTSNPN, CDR2 SVGIG, per germline (reference sequence). V was clipped by 5 bases and J by 8 bases; unmatched bases: 4. This CDR3 has 13 residues. In nucleotides, the CDR3 is TGTGCCTGGGTCCGGGACAGGGATTCACCCCTCCACTTT. It encodes CAWVRDRDSPLHF.

This clonotype came up a few times. This chain joins TRBV3-1 and TRBJ2-5, with 11 bases matching TRBD1. Looked up from germline, CDR1 is LGHDT and CDR2 is YNNKEL (reference sequence). This CDR3 is built from 15 residues. Losses at the gene ends were 0 bases for V and 5 bases for J; bases not matched to a gene: 2. This chain's CDR3 is CASSQEDRGQETQYF. The CDR3, as DNA: TGTGCCAGCAGCCAAGAGGACAGGGGGCAGGAGACCCAGTACTTC.

The chain has TRBV24-1 and TRBJ1-1, with a tentative D call TRBD1 (5 bases). The germline V gene encodes CDR1 KGHDR and CDR2 SFDVKD. V was shortened by 4 bases and J by 4 bases, with 12 bases between the two germline ends. CDR3 length: 14 residues. Here the CDR3 DNA reads TGTGCCACCAGTGAAGGAGGGGCCAGCACTGAAGCTTTCTTT. Its protein is CATSEGGASTEAFF.

A few counts support this clonotype. The chain joins TRBV27 to TRBJ2-5, with D maybe TRBD2 (6 bases). The closer fit of TRBJ2-7 to the DNA end suggests the J call may be wrong. This CDR3 comprises 14 residues. Germline lookup yields CDR1 MNHEY and CDR2 SMNVEV (reference sequence). Here the CDR3 DNA reads TGTGCCAGCCATAGGCGGGGTACCTCCTACGAGCAGTACTTC. It specifies CASHRRGTSYEQYF.

This clonotype was counted only a few times. The chain has TRBV5-8 and TRBJ1-2, with TRBD1 identical over 10 bases. CDR3 length equals 17 residues. J lost 0 bases, V lost 4 bases, and 9 bases had no gene match. Germline V gene data show CDR1 as SGHTS and CDR2 as YDEGEE. DNA of the CDR3: TGTGCCAGCAGCGCCCCGGGACAGGGGACGACTAACTATGGCTACACCTTC. Translation: CASSAPGQGTTNYGYTF.

This clonotype has only a few counts. The chain links TRBV7-2 to TRBJ2-1; perhaps D is TRBD1 or TRBD2 (5 bases each). V was trimmed by 5 bases and J by 4 bases, leaving 12 bases between them. CDR3 length: 14 amino acids. Per the germline V gene, CDR1 is SGHTA and CDR2 is FQGNSA. CDR3 nucleotides: TGTGCCAGCAGCCTAGGGGACGTTTACAATGAGCAGTTCTTC. Its protein product is CASSLGDVYNEQFF.

This clonotype was counted between two and nine times. CDR3 residues: CASSYGTAEYF. For the CDR3, the DNA is TGTGCCAGCAGCTACGGGACGGCGGAGTACTTC. The V gene is TRBV6-2 or TRBV6-3, the J gene TRBJ2-4; D assignment may be TRBD1 or TRBD2 (5 bases each). This CDR3 region has 11 residues. The germline V gene has CDR1 MNHEY and CDR2 SVGEGT. Deletions cut 6 bases from V and 14 bases from J, with 14 bases between.

For the CDR3, the DNA is TGTGCCAGCAGTGAAACGTCGAACGGGGGCTTGGGCTATGGCTACACCTTC. The encoded protein is CASSETSNGGLGYGYTF. The gene calls are TRBV6-1 and TRBJ1-2; possibly TRBD1 for D (6 bases). The CDR3 length is 17 residues. V was cut by 2 bases and J by 4 bases, with 20 bases left in between. CDR1 and CDR2 (germline): MNHNS, SASEGT.